These 10 T cell receptor beta chains were all obtained from the same sample, sequenced in a study of T cells in Graves' hyperthyroidism and ophthalmopathy. Using RNA transcripts as the source, TCR beta CDR3 regions were amplified. RT-PCR in the first round (using the HTBI primer set) targeted the TCR CDR3. MiXCR, applied by TCRdb to the multiplex PCR reads, yields one record per CDR3 protein. The sample carries some 690,000 distinct CDR3 sequences, 17% recorded once. Sequences were obtained from blood. The receptors were gathered from a man aged 50-60 years with Graves' hyperthyroidism.

The gene calls are TRBV11-2 and TRBJ2-7; D gene uncertain. Germline V CDR1 and CDR2: SGHAT, FQNNGV. V lost 5 bases to trimming and J lost 1 base, with 9 bases between them. The CDR3 extends over 13 amino acids. This chain's CDR3 is CASSQQSSYEQYF. DNA of the CDR3: TGTGCCAGCAGCCAACAAAGTTCCTACGAGCAGTACTTC.

This clonotype occurred many times. V and J are TRBV2 and TRBJ1-5; 7 bases align to TRBD1. This CDR3 is 16 amino acids long. Germline CDR1 and CDR2: SNHLY and FYNNEI. Trimming cost V 4 bases and J 0 bases; bases outside gene matches: 6. CDR3 protein: CASSGAGGYSNQPQHF. In DNA, the CDR3 is TGTGCCAGCAGTGGGGCAGGGGGATATAGCAATCAGCCCCAGCATTTT.

The V and J genes are TRBV28 and TRBJ1-4; 9 bases are shared with TRBD1. Losses at the gene ends were 5 bases for V and 8 bases for J; bases not matched to a gene: 3. Germline V gene sequence: CDR1 MDHEN, CDR2 SYDVKM. The CDR3 length is 13 residues. CDR3 residues: CASSTGGEEKLFF. The CDR3 DNA reads TGTGCCAGCAGTACAGGGGGCGAGGAAAAACTGTTTTTT.

This sequence joins TRBV7-9 and TRBJ2-7; 9 bases match TRBD1. Trimming took 5 bases from V and 5 from J; bases not matched to a gene: 7. CDR1 is SEHNR and CDR2 is FQNEAQ in the germline V gene (reference sequence). CDR3 length: 14 residues. The CDR3 coding sequence is TGTGCCAGCAGCGCCGGGACAGGGAAGGACGAGCAGTACTTC. Amino acid sequence: CASSAGTGKDEQYF.

This clonotype came up a few times. The chain carries TRBV6-1 and TRBJ2-1, with 9 bases identical to TRBD2. CDR3 length equals 15 residues. Germline V gene lookup returns CDR1 MNHNS and CDR2 SASEGT. Trimming took 7 bases from V and 2 from J; bases not matched to a gene: 6. This CDR3 is CASMGGGRAYNEQFF. The CDR3 DNA sequence: TGTGCCAGCATGGGAGGCGGGAGGGCCTACAATGAGCAGTTCTTC.

This clonotype was recorded at least ten times. The chain has TRBV14 and TRBJ1-1; a weak D match, TRBD1 (6 bases). The germline gives CDR1 SGHDN, CDR2 FVKESK. The CDR3 consists of 16 residues. Trimming stripped 1 base from V and 1 base from J, with 13 bases between. The CDR3 DNA is TGTGCCAGCAGCCAAGCCGGGACACCCAAGAACACTGAAGCTTTCTTT. Translating gives CASSQAGTPKNTEAFF. The variable domain in full, with the rest retrieved from reference TRBV14 and TRBJ1-1, is EAGVTQFPSHSVIEKGQTVTLRCDPISGHDNLYWYRRVMGKEIKFLLHFVKESKQDESGMPNNRFLAERTGGTYSTLKVQPAELEDSGVYFCASSQAGTPKNTEAFFGQGTRLTVV.

Ten or more counts support this clonotype. This sequence joins TRBV29-1 and TRBJ2-1, with 8 bases identical to TRBD2. Germline CDR1 is SQVTM and CDR2 is ANQGSEA. The CDR3 has 15 amino acids. V lost 1 base, J lost 4 bases, and 6 bases stayed unmatched. The CDR3, as DNA: TGCAGCGTTGAAGGGGCGGGAGGTTTGTACAATGAGCAGTTCTTC. Its protein product is CSVEGAGGLYNEQFF.

This clonotype was detected many times. The J gene is TRBJ2-7, the V gene TRBV15, with 10 bases that match TRBD1. Germline V gene data show CDR1 as LNHNV and CDR2 as YYDKDF (reference sequence). There are 13 residues in the CDR3. Germline trimming cut 4 bases from V and 6 bases from J; bases unmatched to any gene: 3. The CDR3 spells CATSKGTGVEQYF. In DNA form, the CDR3 reads TGTGCCACCAGCAAAGGGACAGGGGTCGAGCAGTACTTC.

This clonotype was seen only a few times. The chain is built from TRBV24-1 and TRBJ2-2; weak D call: TRBD1 (6 bases). There are 16 residues in the CDR3. V shed 3 bases and J shed 0 bases, with 10 bases lying between them. CDR1 KGHDR and CDR2 SFDVKD come from the germline V gene. Here the CDR3 DNA reads TGTGCCACCAGTGATCCAGACAGGACGAACACCGGGGAGCTGTTTTTT. Encoded protein: CATSDPDRTNTGELFF.

Only a few counts were recorded for this clonotype. The genes are TRBV27 and TRBJ1-5; possible D gene TRBD1, 5 bases. Trimming took off 6 bases at V and 0 bases at J, with 12 bases between the two ends. The CDR3 loop spans 15 amino acids. From germline, CDR1 is MNHEY and CDR2 SMNVEV (reference sequence). The CDR3 DNA reads TGTGCCAGCAGGTCGGGACCGTATAGCAATCAGCCCCAGCATTTT. It yields the protein CASRSGPYSNQPQHF.